This TCR beta chain was observed in a study of T cells after yellow fever vaccination. Conversion of TCR transcripts into cDNA relied on 5'RACE template switching, which added a universal primer site and UMIs. One entry per CDR3 protein, called by TCRdb with MiXCR from the 5' RACE reads. The sample shows about 430,000 distinct CDR3 sequences, under 20% of them seen only once. The germline CDR1 and CDR2 sequences are SEHNR and FQNEAQ (reference sequence). Trimming cost V 5 bases and J 4 bases; bases outside gene matches: 11. The CDR3 runs to 16 residues. This clonotype was counted a few times. The antigen is not known. Regarding the study as a whole: Clones from primary vaccination mostly reappeared after the booster (around 97% CD4, over 85% CD8). The appearance of a small share of clonotypes in both CD4 and CD8 compartments was observed.

The chain employs TRBV7-9 and TRBJ2-5; TRBD2 aligns across 9 bases. The clonotype originates from a man aged 18 to 35 who received the YFV17D yellow fever vaccine. Material: PBMCs, obtained before the yellow fever booster vaccination. CDR3 coding DNA: TGTGCCAGCAGCCCGACCGGGCGGGGGGGCCGAGAGACCCAGTACTTC. It is translated as CASSPTGRGGRETQYF.